This T cell receptor (beta chain) was observed in a study of blood T cell repertoires in COVID-19. Study-wide context: Acute and convalescent COVID-19 specimens originated in the United States, Italy and Spain. Nucleic acid was either cDNA or gDNA, and it came from T cells, B-cell-depleted T cells, or PBMCs.

Germline V gene sequence: CDR1 SGDLS, CDR2 YYNGEE. This CDR3 region has 16 residues. With 4 bases clipped from V and 4 bases from J, the junction kept 10 bases outside the gene matches. Source study methods: From reference gene primer amplification, estimates of nucleated cell counts were derived. Method: immunoSEQ multiplex PCR; TCRdb's copy keeps in-frame clones and lacks some. V, J and clone size reflect that table, while D and trimming were determined from the DNA. The sample shows 250,000 to 350,000 clones, 90% to 95% of them seen only once. Sequencing was performed on peripheral blood. This TCR was recovered from a woman younger than 45 with COVID-19, enrolled during active disease. This sequence joins TRBV9 and TRBJ2-1; 8 nucleotides align to TRBD2. CDR3: CASSLNPSGYYNEQFF. In DNA, the CDR3 is TGTGCCAGCAGCCTCAATCCTAGCGGGTATTACAATGAGCAGTTCTTC.